The source of this T cell receptor beta chain is a study of T cell changes during pregnancy in multiple sclerosis. TCRdb keeps only in-frame clones here, not all; method: immunoSEQ multiplex PCR. The sample includes about 44,000 clones, more than 75% seen only once; the top ten take approximately 5.8%. This CDR3 is built from 15 residues. Per the germline V gene, CDR1 is MDHEN and CDR2 is SYDVKM. J lost 0 bases, V lost 3 bases, and 0 bases had no gene match. V usage is TRBV28 and J usage is TRBJ2-5; 11 bases are a match to TRBD2. The TCR comes from a female donor in good health, enrolled as a control in a pregnancy study. Sequences were derived from CD8+ T cells from peripheral blood mononuclear cells, sampled after pregnancy. CDR3 loop: CASSLTSGDQETQYF. CDR3 DNA: TGTGCCAGCAGTTTGACTAGCGGGGACCAAGAGACCCAGTACTTC.